A single sample is the source of the 7 T cell receptor beta chains below, sequenced in a study of T cell responses to AZD1222 COVID-19 vaccine. The table came from immunoSEQ multiplex PCR; TCRdb's copy has only in-frame clones and leaves some out. The sample has roughly 100,000 clones; over 75% are singletons. The source was peripheral blood, collected on day 0 of AZD1222 vaccination. The receptors derive from an adult in good health.

J is TRBJ2-6 and V is TRBV7-8; D not resolved. In germline, CDR1 is SGHVS, CDR2 FQNEAQ. This CDR3 spans 16 amino acids. V was clipped by 1 base and J by 2 bases, with 9 bases between them. The CDR3 here is CASSLGVWAGANVLTF. The CDR3, as DNA: TGTGCCAGCAGCTTAGGGGTCTGGGCTGGGGCCAACGTCCTGACTTTC.

The chain recombines TRBV7-3 with TRBJ2-7; 8 bases are shared with TRBD1. CDR3 length: 12 residues. CDR1 SGHTA and CDR2 FQGTGA come from the germline V gene. The V and J ends lost 5 bases and 6 bases, in that order; junction bases with no gene match: 3. The CDR3: CASSVTGGEQYF. The CDR3 DNA is TGTGCCAGCAGCGTCACAGGGGGCGAGCAGTACTTC.

This chain joins TRBV25-1 and TRBJ2-7; maybe TRBD2 (5 bases). This CDR3 is 15 amino acids long. Germline V gives CDR1 MGHDK, CDR2 SYGVNS. Deletions cut 0 bases from V and 4 bases from J, with 13 bases between. CDR3 sequence (DNA): TGTGCCAGCAGTGAATATACCGGCGGCGGGTACGAGCAGTACTTC. It is translated as CASSEYTGGGYEQYF.

This chain connects TRBV28 to TRBJ1-3; maybe TRBD1 (5 bases). Germline V gene lookup returns CDR1 MDHEN and CDR2 SYDVKM. The CDR3 length is 13 residues. V shed 10 bases and J shed 4 bases, with 14 bases lying between them. The CDR3 reads CATHPGRGNTIYF. CDR3 nucleotides: TGTGCCACCCATCCGGGGCGAGGAAACACCATATATTTT.

In its sample, this clone was seen once. V usage is TRBV10-2 and J usage is TRBJ1-4, with D hard to call. V lost 3 bases and J 5 bases, leaving 10 bases between the germline ends. Germline V gene sequence: CDR1 WSHSY, CDR2 SAAADI. This CDR3 contains 14 residues. The CDR3 spells CASSDWAANEKLFF. The CDR3 DNA follows: TGCGCCAGCAGTGACTGGGCAGCCAATGAAAAACTGTTTTTT.

The gene calls are TRBV6-4 and TRBJ2-2; 10 positions match TRBD2. From germline, CDR1 is MRHNA and CDR2 SNTAGT. The V and J ends lost 4 bases and 6 bases, in that order; junction bases with no gene match: 5. The CDR3 contains 15 residues. This CDR3 is CASSVSAGGPGELFF. DNA for the CDR3: TGTGCCAGCAGTGTTTCAGCGGGGGGGCCCGGGGAGCTGTTTTTT.

The count of this clone is one. The V gene is TRBV2, the J gene TRBJ1-1, with 7 bases fitting TRBD1. Looked up from germline, CDR1 is SNHLY and CDR2 is FYNNEI. Germline trimming cut 6 bases from V and 0 bases from J; bases unmatched to any gene: 4. The CDR3 is 14 residues long. The CDR3 coding sequence is TGTGCCAGCAGGATGACAGGGATGAACACTGAAGCTTTCTTT. It yields the protein CASRMTGMNTEAFF. Full variable domain (outside the CDR3, taken from reference TRBV2 and TRBJ1-1): EPEVTQTPSHQVTQMGQEVILRCVPISNHLYFYWYRQILGQKVEFLVSFYNNEISEKSEIFDDQFSVERPDGSNFTLKIRSTKLEDSAMYFCASRMTGMNTEAFFGQGTRLTVV.